These 20 T cell receptor beta chains share one sample of origin, sequenced in a study of a mutant IDH1 vaccine in newly diagnosed glioma. Profiling relied on immunoSEQ multiplex PCR, and the TCRdb table lists in-frame clones only, not all of them. The sample yields about 65,000 clones, about four fifths seen once. These receptors' targets are unknown. Time point reported: week 35, safety follow-up. In the vaccine, a single dose held 300 ug of the mutant IDH1 20-mer peptide, along with topical imiquimod. Here the sequenced sample was PBMCs, taken from a glioma patient whose treatment included an IDH1 peptide vaccine. The source is a man aged 35 to 55 with glioma.

This chain connects TRBV7-2 to TRBJ2-5; the D gene is possibly TRBD1 (7 bases). Germline lookup yields CDR1 SGHTA and CDR2 FQGNSA. The CDR3 covers 14 residues. Trimming took off 5 bases at V and 6 bases at J, with 16 bases between the two ends. The CDR3 region has the DNA TGTGCCAGCAGCCCGCGACAGGGCGGGAAGACCCAGTACTTC. The encoded protein is CASSPRQGGKTQYF.

This rearrangement joins TRBV19 to TRBJ1-2; 7 bases align to TRBD1. Germline V gene sequence: CDR1 LNHDA, CDR2 SQIVND (reference sequence). This CDR3 has 13 residues. Trimming took 7 bases from V and 4 from J; bases not matched to a gene: 6. The CDR3 sequence: CASNTGTVYGYTF. The CDR3 region has the DNA TGTGCCAGTAACACCGGGACAGTCTATGGCTACACCTTC.

The rearrangement joins TRBV7-9 to TRBJ1-3, with D perhaps TRBD1 (5 bases). The germline CDR1 and CDR2 sequences are SEHNR and FQNEAQ (reference sequence). The CDR3 runs to 14 residues. V lost 5 bases and J lost 9, with 17 bases in between. The CDR3 sequence is CASSPTGTGSTIYF. CDR3 DNA: TGTGCCAGCAGCCCCACAGGAACTGGGTCCACCATATATTTT.

The rearrangement joins TRBV18 to TRBJ1-6; weak D call: TRBD1 (6 bases). CDR3 length equals 15 residues. V lost 3 bases to trimming and J lost 7 bases, with 13 bases between them. Germline-derived CDR1 and CDR2 are KGHSH and LQKENI. The CDR3 DNA sequence: TGTGCCAGCTCACCCCTCGGGGGGCAAAATTCACCCCTCCACTTT. Translation: CASSPLGGQNSPLHF.

This rearrangement joins TRBV7-2 to TRBJ1-1; a possible D gene is TRBD1 (6 bases). The CDR3 is 11 amino acids. Per the germline V gene, CDR1 is SGHTA and CDR2 is FQGNSA. Between the trimmed V and J ends, which lost 7 bases and 5 bases, there was a span of 8 bases. The CDR3 DNA is TGTGCCAGCAAGGGGGGGACTGAAGCTTTCTTT. Amino acid sequence: CASKGGTEAFF.

The rearrangement uses TRBV2 and TRBJ1-2; 9 bases map to TRBD1. The length of the CDR3 is 13 residues. The germline CDR1 and CDR2 sequences are SNHLY and FYNNEI. Trimming at V came to 4 bases and at J to 8 bases, leaving 5 bases not matched to a gene. The chain's CDR3 is CASSGTGGWGYTF. The CDR3 DNA sequence: TGTGCCAGCAGTGGCACAGGGGGCTGGGGCTACACCTTC.

V and J are TRBV19 and TRBJ1-2; D gene unclear. This CDR3 is built from 15 residues. Trimming stripped 7 bases from V and 5 bases from J, with 20 bases between. Germline V CDR1 and CDR2: LNHDA, SQIVND (reference sequence). DNA for the CDR3: TGTGCCAGTAACACATCCCCAGGCACTGGATATGGCTACACCTTC. Its protein product is CASNTSPGTGYGYTF.

This clone has just a few counts. The chain combines TRBV30 with TRBJ2-7; 8 bases line up with TRBD1. Germline-derived CDR1 and CDR2 are GTSNPN and SVGIG (reference sequence). The CDR3 runs to 13 residues. V dropped 8 bases and J dropped 3; count of bases not matched to a gene: 9. For the CDR3, the DNA is TGTGCCCTGGAAAGGACAGGGCTCTACGAGCAGTACTTC. It specifies CALERTGLYEQYF.

This clone has only a few counts. This rearrangement joins TRBV5-6 to TRBJ1-1, with a weak D call TRBD1 (6 bases). Trimming took off 0 bases at V and 3 bases at J, with 15 bases between the two ends. Germline CDR1 is SGHDT and CDR2 is YYEEEE. The CDR3 consists of 16 residues. The CDR3: CASSLAQGWEDTEAFF. The CDR3 DNA reads TGTGCCAGCAGCTTGGCCCAGGGGTGGGAGGACACTGAAGCTTTCTTT.

The chain is built from TRBV19 and TRBJ2-3, with 12 positions matching TRBD2. V trimming: 8 bases; J trimming: 5 bases; junction bases outside the gene matches: 8. The V gene's germline CDR1 is LNHDA and CDR2 SQIVND (reference sequence). CDR3 length: 15 amino acids. CDR3 loop: CASGTTSGRIDTQYF. The CDR3 DNA reads TGTGCCAGTGGTACTACTAGCGGGAGGATAGATACGCAGTATTTT.

The chain recombines TRBV9 with TRBJ1-1; D is uncertain. CDR1 is SGDLS, CDR2 YYNGEE, per germline. The CDR3 length is 14 residues. Trimming removed 1 base from V and 1 base from J, with 8 bases in between. The CDR3 here is CASSVSNRNTEAFF. The CDR3 DNA sequence: TGTGCCAGCAGCGTATCAAACAGGAACACTGAAGCTTTCTTT.

This chain joins TRBV27 and TRBJ2-3; D remains ambiguous. The CDR3 spans 15 residues. Trimming removed 3 bases at V and 0 bases at J, with 10 bases between. From germline, CDR1 is MNHEY and CDR2 SMNVEV (reference sequence). Here the CDR3 DNA reads TGTGCCAGCAGTTTTGTCAGTCCTAGCACAGATACGCAGTATTTT. Its translation: CASSFVSPSTDTQYF.

Only a few counts were recorded for this clone. No conserved phenylalanine or tryptophan is present at the end of the CDR3, so a read error is the likely explanation. Because the CDR3's place on the DNA is in doubt, the DNA is left out and the CDR3 is given as listed by TCRdb. The rearrangement links TRBV10-1 to TRBJ1-3. The germline V gene has CDR1 WNHNN and CDR2 SYGVQD (reference sequence). The CDR3 is 11 residues long, counting both termini. CDR3 region: CASSVGRGSAL.

V is TRBV19 and J is TRBJ2-3, with D maybe TRBD2 (5 bases). This CDR3 has 14 amino acids. CDR1 and CDR2 (germline): LNHDA, SQIVND (reference sequence). Trimming stripped 5 bases from V and 0 bases from J, with 9 bases between. CDR3 bases: TGTGCCAGTAGTGACCGGGAAAGCACAGATACGCAGTATTTT. The encoded protein is CASSDRESTDTQYF.

V and J are TRBV18 and TRBJ1-2; weak D call: TRBD1 (6 bases). CDR3 length equals 15 residues. Germline CDR1 is KGHSH and CDR2 is LQKENI. The V end was cut by 2 bases, the J end by 5 bases, with 15 bases between. The CDR3 sequence is CASSPGRGGTYGYTF. Here the CDR3 DNA reads TGTGCCAGCTCACCAGGAAGGGGGGGGACGTATGGCTACACCTTC.

The V and J genes are TRBV5-1 and TRBJ2-7; 11 bases line up with TRBD1. Per germline, CDR1 SGHRS and CDR2 YFSETQ. The CDR3 has 15 residues. Losses at the gene ends were 3 bases for V and 3 bases for J; bases not matched to a gene: 5. As DNA, the CDR3 is TGCGCCAGCAGCTCGCGGGACAGGGGGATCTACGAGCAGTACTTC. Amino acid sequence: CASSSRDRGIYEQYF.

The rearrangement links TRBV5-1 to TRBJ1-1; the D is unclear. The V gene lost 3 bases and the J gene lost 0 bases, with 9 bases spanning the gap. This CDR3 contains 14 residues. Per the germline V gene, CDR1 is SGHRS and CDR2 is YFSETQ. CDR3 region: CASSSGPLNTEAFF. In DNA form, the CDR3 reads TGCGCCAGCAGCTCGGGCCCTCTGAACACTGAAGCTTTCTTT.

The CDR3 nucleotides are TGTGCCAGCTCAACAGAGGAAGGCTCCTACAATGAGCAGTTCTTC. Protein: CASSTEEGSYNEQFF. The chain has TRBV18 and TRBJ2-1; no definite D call. The CDR3 loop spans 15 amino acids. Germline V gives CDR1 KGHSH, CDR2 LQKENI. Trimming took off 5 bases at V and 0 bases at J, with 11 bases between the two ends.

The CDR3 bases are TGTGCCAGCAGTTGGGACTCTGGAAACACCATATATTTT. This gives the protein CASSWDSGNTIYF. The chain is built from TRBV2 and TRBJ1-3; D not certain. This CDR3 has 13 residues. Between the trimmed V and J ends, which lost 5 bases and 0 bases, there was a span of 5 bases. CDR1 is SNHLY and CDR2 is FYNNEI in the germline V gene. Drawing the rest from reference TRBV2 and TRBJ1-3, the complete variable domain is EPEVTQTPSHQVTQMGQEVILRCVPISNHLYFYWYRQILGQKVEFLVSFYNNEISEKSEIFDDQFSVERPDGSNFTLKIRSTKLEDSAMYFCASSWDSGNTIYFGEGSWLTVV.

This clone showed up just once. The V gene is TRBV14, the J gene TRBJ1-1; D ambiguous. Germline loops: CDR1 SGHDN, CDR2 FVKESK. The CDR3 has 13 residues. V was pared by 3 bases and J by 0 bases, with 5 bases between. Here the CDR3 DNA reads TGTGCCAGCAGCCAGCACATGAACACTGAAGCTTTCTTT. This encodes CASSQHMNTEAFF.